A single sample gave rise to the 25 T cell receptor beta chains below, sequenced in a study of blood T cell repertoires in COVID-19. TCRdb's table, derived via immunoSEQ multiplex PCR, lists solely in-frame clones and lacks some. The table has 160,000 or so clones, 70% to 90% seen once. Sequencing input: peripheral blood. The receptors derive from a woman aged 45-60 years with COVID-19, enrolled during active disease.

The chain couples TRBV19 to TRBJ2-3; 10 nucleotides line up with TRBD2. This CDR3 contains 13 residues. V shed 10 bases and J 2 bases; nucleotides not matched to a gene: 3. The germline V gene encodes CDR1 LNHDA and CDR2 SQIVND (reference sequence). Written as DNA, the CDR3 is TGTGCCACCAGCGGGGGGGCCACAGATACGCAGTATTTT. Translating it yields CATSGGATDTQYF.

This sequence joins TRBV11-3 and TRBJ2-1; 8 bases line up with TRBD2. V was pared by 5 bases and J by 8 bases, with 11 bases of the junction left unmatched. This CDR3 comprises 15 residues. Per germline, CDR1 SGHNT and CDR2 YENEEA. The CDR3 loop reads CASSQFGGGWDEQFF. In DNA form, the CDR3 reads TGTGCCAGCAGCCAATTCGGCGGGGGGTGGGATGAGCAGTTCTTC.

This chain uses TRBV5-6 with TRBJ1-2; D is undetermined. This CDR3 is 13 amino acids long. Germline-derived CDR1 and CDR2 are SGHDT and YYEEEE. V dropped 0 bases and J dropped 2 bases, with 5 bases sitting between them. This CDR3 reads CASSLEQNYGYTF. The DNA for the CDR3 is TGTGCCAGCAGCTTGGAACAGAACTATGGCTACACCTTC.

The J gene is TRBJ2-3, the V gene TRBV2, with 9 bases fitting TRBD1. This CDR3 comprises 15 residues. From germline, CDR1 is SNHLY and CDR2 FYNNEI. Trimming removed 6 bases from V and 4 bases from J; junction bases left unmatched: 8. As DNA, the CDR3 is TGTGCCAGCAGGGCTGGACAGGGGTGGCCAGATACGCAGTATTTT. This encodes CASRAGQGWPDTQYF.

The chain links TRBV27 to TRBJ2-1; D perhaps matches TRBD1 (6 bases). V was trimmed by 2 bases and J by 6 bases, leaving 14 bases between them. Germline lookup yields CDR1 MNHEY and CDR2 SMNVEV (reference sequence). This CDR3 is built from 15 residues. This CDR3 is CASSLPGALGNEQFF. The CDR3 coding sequence is TGTGCCAGCAGTTTACCAGGGGCCTTAGGCAATGAGCAGTTCTTC.

The DNA for the CDR3 is TGCGCCAGCAGCGACCAGGGGACGCTTAATGAAAAACTGTTTTTT. Its translation: CASSDQGTLNEKLFF. The chain is built from TRBV5-1 and TRBJ1-4, with TRBD1 as a possible D gene (6 bases). Germline CDR1 reads SGHRS; CDR2 reads YFSETQ. V was clipped by 4 bases and J by 4 bases, with 14 bases between them. The length of the CDR3 is 15 residues.

The CDR3 nucleotides read TGTGCCAGCAGCTTAGGGGAGGGCCCCTACGAGCAGTACTTC. Its translation: CASSLGEGPYEQYF. V usage is TRBV7-9 and J usage is TRBJ2-7; TRBD2 aligns across 7 bases. The germline V gene has CDR1 SEHNR and CDR2 FQNEAQ (reference sequence). This CDR3 spans 14 amino acids. The V gene end was trimmed by 1 base and the J gene end by 2 bases; junction bases not matched to a gene: 2. The full variable domain, completed using reference TRBV7-9 and TRBJ2-7, is DTGVSQNPRHKITKRGQNVTFRCDPISEHNRLYWYRQTLGQGPEFLTYFQNEAQLEKSRLLSDRFSAERPKGSFSTLEIQRTEQGDSAMYLCASSLGEGPYEQYFGPGTRLTVT.

This clone appeared once. The chain couples TRBV3-1 (or the pseudogene TRBV3-2) to TRBJ2-5; 8 bases agree with TRBD2. V lost 2 bases and J lost 1; bases outside the gene matches: 6. The CDR3 length is 16 residues. The germline V gene encodes CDR1 LGHDT and CDR2 YNNKEL (reference sequence). CDR3 bases: TGTGCCAGCAGCCAATCCAGCGGGGGTCCCCAAGAGACCCAGTACTTC. Its protein product is CASSQSSGGPQETQYF.

The chain recombines TRBV2 with TRBJ2-5; 9 bases are shared with TRBD2. Germline V gene data show CDR1 as SNHLY and CDR2 as FYNNEI. The CDR3 has 14 residues. V lost 6 bases to trimming and J lost 5 bases; unmatched junction nucleotides: 7. This CDR3 reads CASRGGLAGETQYF. The CDR3 DNA follows: TGTGCCAGCAGAGGGGGACTAGCCGGTGAGACCCAGTACTTC.

V and J are TRBV5-1 and TRBJ2-1; TRBD2 matches at 9 bases. V lost 2 bases to trimming and J lost 5 bases; unmatched junction nucleotides: 8. CDR1 and CDR2 (germline): SGHRS, YFSETQ. This CDR3 contains 16 residues. CDR3 region: CASSFFGSGSHNEQFF. CDR3 nucleotide sequence: TGCGCCAGCAGCTTTTTTGGTAGCGGGAGCCACAATGAGCAGTTCTTC. The full variable domain, in which reference TRBV5-1 and TRBJ2-1 provide the parts outside the CDR3, is KAGVTQTPRYLIKTRGQQVTLSCSPISGHRSVSWYQQTPGQGLQFLFEYFSETQRNKGNFPGRFSGRQFSNSRSEMNVSTLELGDSALYLCASSFFGSGSHNEQFFGPGTRLTVL.

This clone was recorded only once. V and J are TRBV28 and TRBJ2-7; D unresolved. There are 12 residues in the CDR3. V lost 5 bases and J lost 9, with 14 bases in between. CDR1 and CDR2 from the germline V gene are MDHEN and SYDVKM. CDR3 loop: CASSLPSRGQYF. The CDR3 nucleotides read TGTGCCAGCAGTCTCCCGTCCCGAGGGCAGTACTTC.

The chain combines TRBV7-3 with TRBJ2-2; 7 nucleotides align to TRBD1. The CDR3 spans 15 residues. Germline lookup yields CDR1 SGHTA and CDR2 FQGTGA. After removal of 5 bases from V and 1 base from J, the junction contained 4 bases not matched to a gene. The CDR3 DNA reads as TGTGCCAGCAGCCCCAGGACAGGGAACACCGGGGAGCTGTTTTTT. Translation: CASSPRTGNTGELFF.

The chain is built from TRBV7-3 and TRBJ1-1; D ambiguous. The CDR3 extends over 12 amino acids. Per germline, CDR1 SGHTA and CDR2 FQGTGA. V shed 7 bases and J shed 1 base, with 7 bases lying between them. CDR3 sequence: CASNSPNTEAFF. In nucleotides, the CDR3 is TGTGCCAGCAACTCGCCGAACACTGAAGCTTTCTTT.

This chain joins TRBV28 and TRBJ1-6; 11 nucleotides line up with TRBD1. The CDR3 has 17 residues. Trimming took 7 bases from V and 5 from J; bases not matched to a gene: 10. Germline CDR1 and CDR2: MDHEN and SYDVKM. CDR3 coding DNA: TGTGCCAGCATCTCAGGGGGGACAGGGGGTAATAATTCACCCCTCCACTTT. Amino acid sequence: CASISGGTGGNNSPLHF.

V usage is TRBV5-1 and J usage is TRBJ2-3; 13 nucleotides line up with TRBD2. V shed 1 base, J shed 3 bases, and the junction held 11 bases outside the gene matches. CDR1 is SGHRS and CDR2 is YFSETQ in the germline V gene. The CDR3 covers 19 residues. The CDR3: CASSLQLAGGFSSTDTQYF. CDR3 DNA: TGCGCCAGCAGCTTGCAACTAGCGGGGGGGTTCTCGAGTACAGATACGCAGTATTTT. Full variable domain (outside the CDR3, taken from reference TRBV5-1 and TRBJ2-3): KAGVTQTPRYLIKTRGQQVTLSCSPISGHRSVSWYQQTPGQGLQFLFEYFSETQRNKGNFPGRFSGRQFSNSRSEMNVSTLELGDSALYLCASSLQLAGGFSSTDTQYFGPGTRLTVL.

The gene calls are TRBV9 and TRBJ2-2; 9 bases map to TRBD1. The CDR3 totals 15 residues. Losses at the gene ends were 4 bases for V and 8 bases for J; bases not matched to a gene: 9. The V gene's germline CDR1 is SGDLS and CDR2 YYNGEE. CDR3 sequence: CASSLSGQGPGELFF. In DNA form, the CDR3 reads TGTGCCAGCAGCTTATCGGGACAGGGTCCTGGGGAGCTGTTTTTT. Full variable domain (missing parts from reference TRBV9 and TRBJ2-2): DSGVTQTPKHLITATGQRVTLRCSPRSGDLSVYWYQQSLDQGLQFLIQYYNGEERAKGNILERFSAQQFPDLHSELNLSSLELGDSALYFCASSLSGQGPGELFFGEGSRLTVL.

The CDR3 protein is CASSSLEGDRRSNYGYTF. The DNA of the CDR3 is TGTGCCAGCAGCTCCCTAGAGGGGGACAGGAGATCTAACTATGGCTACACCTTC. The chain uses TRBV11-2 and TRBJ1-2; TRBD1 aligns across 8 bases. There are 18 residues in the CDR3. Trimming took 4 bases from V and 0 from J; bases not matched to a gene: 13. The germline V gene encodes CDR1 SGHAT and CDR2 FQNNGV.

The rearrangement uses TRBV19 and TRBJ1-1; D possibly corresponds to TRBD1 (6 bases). Germline CDR1 LNHDA, CDR2 SQIVND (reference sequence). The CDR3 has 13 amino acids. Trimming removed 10 bases from V and 7 bases from J, with 19 bases in between. Here the CDR3 DNA reads TGTGCCACTTCCTATGGGGACATCAATGAAGCTTTCTTT. Residues: CATSYGDINEAFF. Based on the CDR3 plus reference TRBV19 and TRBJ1-1, the full variable domain is DGGITQSPKYLFRKEGQNVTLSCEQNLNHDAMYWYRQDPGQGLRLIYYSQIVNDFQKGDIAEGYSVSREKKESFPLTVTSAQKNPTAFYLCATSYGDINEAFFGQGTRLTVV.

The J gene is TRBJ2-5, the V gene TRBV6-5; 7 bases fit TRBD1. V shed 4 bases, J shed 5 bases, and the junction held 10 bases outside the gene matches. Per the germline V gene, CDR1 is MNHEY and CDR2 is SVGAGI. This CDR3 contains 15 residues. CDR3 protein: CASSFRGQDWETQYF. DNA of the CDR3: TGTGCCAGCAGTTTTCGAGGACAGGACTGGGAGACCCAGTACTTC.

The chain has TRBV25-1 and TRBJ2-3; 7 nucleotides line up with TRBD2. Germline CDR1 reads MGHDK; CDR2 reads SYGVNS. The V segment lost 4 bases and the J segment 2 bases; nucleotides outside the gene matches: 12. The CDR3 is 17 residues long. CDR3 nucleotide sequence: TGTGCCAGCAGTGGGAGGGGTGTAGCGGGCTCCACAGATACGCAGTATTTT. This codes for CASSGRGVAGSTDTQYF.

The J gene is TRBJ1-4, the V gene TRBV28, with a possible D match to TRBD1 (6 bases). Per germline, CDR1 MDHEN and CDR2 SYDVKM. Trimming pared 5 bases from V and 7 bases from J, leaving 17 bases between. The CDR3 length is 15 residues. The CDR3 sequence is CASSARQAGGEKLFF. CDR3 nucleotides: TGTGCCAGCAGTGCCCGACAGGCGGGGGGTGAAAAACTGTTTTTT.

As DNA, the CDR3 is TGTGCCAGCAGCTCATGGGGGGATCGCACAGATACGCAGTATTTT. It yields the protein CASSSWGDRTDTQYF. The chain is built from TRBV9 and TRBJ2-3; possible D gene TRBD2, 6 bases. The germline V and J ends were trimmed by 4 bases and 1 base, with 13 bases remaining between them. This CDR3 spans 15 amino acids. The V gene's germline CDR1 is SGDLS and CDR2 YYNGEE.

The CDR3: CASSERRQGNSPLHF. As DNA, the CDR3 is TGTGCCAGCAGTGAAAGGCGTCAGGGCAATTCACCCCTCCACTTT. This chain joins TRBV2 and TRBJ1-6, with a possible D match to TRBD1 (5 bases). CDR1 SNHLY and CDR2 FYNNEI come from the germline V gene. The CDR3 extends over 15 amino acids. Deletions cut 2 bases from V and 7 bases from J, with 12 bases between.

The chain carries TRBV9 and TRBJ2-2; 9 nucleotides align to TRBD1. With V trimmed by 3 bases and J by 3 bases, 3 bases remained unmatched. The CDR3 length is 15 residues. CDR1 SGDLS and CDR2 YYNGEE come from the germline V gene. The CDR3 region is CASSATGGDTGELFF. The CDR3 DNA sequence: TGTGCCAGCAGCGCAACAGGGGGCGACACCGGGGAGCTGTTTTTT.

The V gene is TRBV27, the J gene TRBJ2-5; D perhaps matches TRBD2 (6 bases). Germline assignment: CDR1 MNHEY and CDR2 SMNVEV (reference sequence). The CDR3 is 15 amino acids. Trimming stripped 0 bases from V and 2 bases from J, with 10 bases between. CDR3 DNA sequence: TGTGCCAGCAGTTTATCGGGGGGTGCACAAGAGACCCAGTACTTC. Residues: CASSLSGGAQETQYF.